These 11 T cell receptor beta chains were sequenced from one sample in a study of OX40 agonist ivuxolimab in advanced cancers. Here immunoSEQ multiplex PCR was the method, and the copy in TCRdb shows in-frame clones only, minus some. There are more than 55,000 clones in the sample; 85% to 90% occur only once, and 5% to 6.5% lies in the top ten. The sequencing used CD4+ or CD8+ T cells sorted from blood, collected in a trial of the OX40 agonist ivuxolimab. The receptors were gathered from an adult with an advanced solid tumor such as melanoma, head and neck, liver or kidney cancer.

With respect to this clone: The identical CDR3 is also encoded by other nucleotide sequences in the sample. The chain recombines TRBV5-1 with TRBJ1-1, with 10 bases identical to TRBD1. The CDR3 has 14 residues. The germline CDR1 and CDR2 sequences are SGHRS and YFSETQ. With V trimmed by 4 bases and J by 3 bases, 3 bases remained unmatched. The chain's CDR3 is CASSRTGGDTEAFF. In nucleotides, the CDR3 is TGCGCCAGCAGCAGGACAGGGGGTGACACTGAAGCTTTCTTT.

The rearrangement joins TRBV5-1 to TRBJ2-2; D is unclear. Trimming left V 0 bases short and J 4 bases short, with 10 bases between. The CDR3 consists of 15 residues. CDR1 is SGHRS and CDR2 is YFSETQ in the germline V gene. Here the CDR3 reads CASSLAGSSTGELFF. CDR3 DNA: TGCGCCAGCAGCTTGGCCGGCAGTAGCACCGGGGAGCTGTTTTTT.

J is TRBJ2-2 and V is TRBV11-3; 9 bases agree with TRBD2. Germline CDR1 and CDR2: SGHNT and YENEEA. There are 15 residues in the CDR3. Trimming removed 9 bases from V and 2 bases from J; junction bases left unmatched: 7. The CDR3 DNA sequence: TGTGCCAGTTCCTTAGCGGGAGTTAACACCGGGGAGCTGTTTTTT. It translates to CASSLAGVNTGELFF.

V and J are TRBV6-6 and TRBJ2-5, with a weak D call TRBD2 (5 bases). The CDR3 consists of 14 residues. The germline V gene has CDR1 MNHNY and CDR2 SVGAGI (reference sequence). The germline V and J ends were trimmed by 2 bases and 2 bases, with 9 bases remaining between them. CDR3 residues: CASSYPGDQETQYF. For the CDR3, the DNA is TGTGCCAGCAGTTACCCCGGGGATCAAGAGACCCAGTACTTC.

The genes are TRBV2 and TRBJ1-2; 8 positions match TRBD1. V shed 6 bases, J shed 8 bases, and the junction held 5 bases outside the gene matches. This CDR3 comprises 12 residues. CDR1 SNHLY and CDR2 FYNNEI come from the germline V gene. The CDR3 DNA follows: TGTGCCAGCAGGGACAGGGTTGAAGGCTACACCTTC. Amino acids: CASRDRVEGYTF.

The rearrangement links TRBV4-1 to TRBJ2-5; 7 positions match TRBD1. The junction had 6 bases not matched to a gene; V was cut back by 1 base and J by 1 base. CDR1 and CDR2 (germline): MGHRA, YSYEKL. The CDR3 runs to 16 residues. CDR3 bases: TGCGCCAGCAGCCAAGGCACCGGACAGGTCCAAGAGACCCAGTACTTC. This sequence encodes CASSQGTGQVQETQYF.

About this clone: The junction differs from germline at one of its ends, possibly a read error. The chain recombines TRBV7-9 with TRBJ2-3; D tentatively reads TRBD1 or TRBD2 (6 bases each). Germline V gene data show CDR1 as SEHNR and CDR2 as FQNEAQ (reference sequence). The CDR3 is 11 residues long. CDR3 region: CKVEGADTQYF. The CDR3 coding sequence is TGCAAGGTGGAGGGGGCAGATACGCAGTATTTT.

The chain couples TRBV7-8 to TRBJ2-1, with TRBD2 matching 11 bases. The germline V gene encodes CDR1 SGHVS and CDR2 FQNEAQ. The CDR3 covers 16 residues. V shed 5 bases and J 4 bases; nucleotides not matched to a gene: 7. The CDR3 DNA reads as TGTGCCAGCAGCAAAGAGGGACTAGCGGTATACAATGAGCAGTTCTTC. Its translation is CASSKEGLAVYNEQFF.

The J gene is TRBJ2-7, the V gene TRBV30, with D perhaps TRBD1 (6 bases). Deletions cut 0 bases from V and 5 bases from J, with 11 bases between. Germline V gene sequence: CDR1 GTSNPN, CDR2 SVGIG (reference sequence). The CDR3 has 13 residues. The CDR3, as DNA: TGTGCCTGGAGTGTAAGAAGGGGGAACGAGCAGTACTTC. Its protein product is CAWSVRRGNEQYF.

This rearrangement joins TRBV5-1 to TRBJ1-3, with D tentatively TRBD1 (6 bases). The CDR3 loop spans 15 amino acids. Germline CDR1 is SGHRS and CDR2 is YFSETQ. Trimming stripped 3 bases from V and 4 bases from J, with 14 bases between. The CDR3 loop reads CASSSQGTFGNTIYF. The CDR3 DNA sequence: TGCGCCAGCAGCTCCCAAGGGACATTCGGAAACACCATATATTTT.

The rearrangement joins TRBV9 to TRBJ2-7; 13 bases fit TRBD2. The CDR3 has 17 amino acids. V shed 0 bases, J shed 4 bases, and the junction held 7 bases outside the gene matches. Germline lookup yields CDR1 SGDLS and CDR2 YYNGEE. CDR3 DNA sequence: TGTGCCAGCAGCGTAGGCCAGGGACTAGCGGGAACATACGAGCAGTACTTC. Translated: CASSVGQGLAGTYEQYF.